Each of the 23 T cell receptor beta chains below was sequenced from the same sample in a study of identical twins. TCRdb passed the 5' RACE reads through MiXCR, listing each CDR3 protein once. The sample lists around 220,000 distinct CDR3 sequences, 10% occurring once. The sample was memory T cells sorted from blood. These receptors came from a man in his fifties or sixties in good health.

V is TRBV12-3 or TRBV12-4 and J is TRBJ1-1; D ambiguous. CDR3 length: 12 amino acids. Trimming pared 3 bases from V and 7 bases from J, leaving 9 bases between. The CDR3 protein is CASSFPGSEAFF. CDR3 in DNA: TGTGCCAGCAGTTTTCCTGGGAGTGAAGCTTTCTTT.

This clonotype was observed at least ten times. This chain joins TRBV7-9 and TRBJ2-2; D not resolved. Germline loops: CDR1 SEHNR, CDR2 FQNEAQ (reference sequence). This CDR3 is 14 amino acids long. V gave up 1 base and J gave up 4 bases, with 7 bases separating them. DNA of the CDR3: TGTGCCAGCAGCTTAGTTATTGGCACCGGGGAGCTGTTTTTT. As protein: CASSLVIGTGELFF.

The chain links TRBV25-1 to TRBJ1-6, with TRBD1 as a possible D gene (5 bases). CDR1 is MGHDK and CDR2 is SYGVNS in the germline V gene. Trimming removed 4 bases from V and 9 bases from J, with 13 bases in between. The CDR3 runs to 14 residues. The CDR3 DNA sequence: TGTGCCAGCAGTGGCCGGGACGAGTTTTCACCCCTCCACTTT. This translates into CASSGRDEFSPLHF.

The chain couples TRBV6-4 to TRBJ2-1; 14 positions agree with TRBD2. The CDR3 totals 15 residues. V gave up 3 bases and J gave up 8 bases; unmatched junction bases: 3. The germline CDR1 and CDR2 sequences are MRHNA and SNTAGT. CDR3 loop: CASSETSGGADEQFF. CDR3 bases: TGTGCCAGCAGTGAGACTAGCGGGGGGGCCGATGAGCAGTTCTTC.

This chain uses TRBV7-6 with TRBJ2-5; TRBD1 is a possible D gene (6 bases). Trimming took off 5 bases at V and 4 bases at J, with 11 bases between the two ends. CDR1 and CDR2 from the germline V gene are SGHVS and FNYEAQ. The CDR3 runs 13 residues. CDR3 sequence: CASSRDIRETQYF. CDR3 nucleotide sequence: TGTGCCAGCAGCCGGGACATACGAGAGACCCAGTACTTC. The complete variable domain, with remaining parts taken from reference TRBV7-6 and TRBJ2-5, reads GAGVSQSPRYKVTKRGQDVALRCDPISGHVSLYWYRQALGQGPEFLTYFNYEAQQDKSGLPNDRFSAERPEGSISTLTIQRTEQRDSAMYRCASSRDIRETQYFGPGTRLLVL.

This clonotype occurred a few times. The chain has TRBV20-1 and TRBJ1-6, with TRBD1 matching 10 bases. CDR1 is DFQATT and CDR2 is SNEGSKA in the germline V gene (reference sequence). V lost 6 bases, J lost 8 bases, and 10 bases stayed unmatched. The CDR3 runs 15 residues. This CDR3 reads CSAIPGQGFYSPLHF. The CDR3 DNA is TGCAGTGCCATCCCGGGACAGGGGTTTTATTCACCCCTCCACTTT.

In its sample, this clonotype was seen many times. This chain joins TRBV11-2 and TRBJ2-7; D is possibly TRBD1 or TRBD2 (6 bases each). In germline, CDR1 is SGHAT, CDR2 FQNNGV. This CDR3 contains 14 residues. Trimming shortened V by 0 bases and J by 4 bases, and 10 bases separated the two germline ends. CDR3 sequence reads: CASSLDGGRYEQYF. CDR3 DNA: TGTGCCAGCAGCTTAGATGGGGGGCGGTACGAGCAGTACTTC.

This clonotype has a count of ten or more. The V gene is TRBV6-5, the J gene TRBJ2-7; unclear D gene. Germline V gives CDR1 MNHEY, CDR2 SVGAGI. V was shortened by 0 bases and J by 2 bases, with 8 bases between the two germline ends. The CDR3 is 14 amino acids. The CDR3 reads CASSYSTYTYEQYF. DNA for the CDR3: TGTGCCAGCAGTTACTCGACCTATACCTACGAGCAGTACTTC.

In this sample, this clonotype turned up a few times. The J gene is TRBJ2-5, the V gene TRBV5-6; 10 positions agree with TRBD2. The CDR3 is made up of 16 amino acids. The V gene end was trimmed by 4 bases and the J gene end by 5 bases; junction bases not matched to a gene: 11. Per germline, CDR1 SGHDT and CDR2 YYEEEE. CDR3 in amino acids: CASSPQREGYGETQYF. The DNA of the CDR3 is TGTGCCAGCAGCCCACAGCGGGAGGGTTATGGGGAGACCCAGTACTTC.

This clonotype was seen a few times. The rearrangement uses TRBV3-1 and TRBJ2-1; 10 bases fit TRBD2. This CDR3 is built from 15 residues. The J segment lost 12 bases and the V segment lost 1 base, leaving 9 bases of the junction unmatched. The V gene's germline CDR1 is LGHDT and CDR2 YNNKEL (reference sequence). The CDR3 nucleotides read TGTGCCAGCAGCCAAGGCCCACTAGCGGGGAGCGCGCAGTTCTTC. Its translation is CASSQGPLAGSAQFF.

This clonotype was found many times. The rearrangement links TRBV4-3 to TRBJ2-7, with D perhaps matching TRBD2 (5 bases). Looked up from germline, CDR1 is LGHNA and CDR2 is YSLEER. The CDR3 is 15 residues long. V was cut by 0 bases and J by 1 base, with 10 bases left in between. The CDR3 DNA reads TGCGCCAGCAGCCAAGATCGGGGTTGGTCCTACGAGCAGTACTTC. The encoded protein is CASSQDRGWSYEQYF.

This clonotype came up a few times. The chain has TRBV5-1 and TRBJ2-2; D is ambiguous. V lost 2 bases to trimming and J lost 2 bases, with 10 bases between them. The V gene's germline CDR1 is SGHRS and CDR2 YFSETQ. The CDR3 length is 15 residues. CDR3 bases: TGCGCCAGCAGCTTTGCCATGGGAAACACCGGGGAGCTGTTTTTT. The encoded protein is CASSFAMGNTGELFF.

This clonotype was seen repeatedly, ten times or more. The rearrangement links TRBV9 to TRBJ2-4, with 10 bases matching TRBD2. This CDR3 has 17 residues. V lost 4 bases and J lost 6; bases outside the gene matches: 13. Germline V gives CDR1 SGDLS, CDR2 YYNGEE. The CDR3 protein is CASSPSGRANIGNIQYF. CDR3 coding DNA: TGTGCCAGCAGCCCGAGCGGGAGGGCGAATATTGGAAACATTCAGTACTTC.

This clonotype was detected ten times or more. The rearrangement links TRBV6-5 to TRBJ2-4; the D call may be TRBD1 or TRBD2 (5 bases each). CDR1 is MNHEY and CDR2 is SVGAGI in the germline V gene. Trimming took 0 bases from V and 7 from J, leaving 13 bases between them. The CDR3 has 15 residues. As DNA, the CDR3 is TGTGCCAGCAGTTACTCGGGAGTACCAGGGAACATTCAGTACTTC. Its translation is CASSYSGVPGNIQYF.

This clonotype was observed at least ten times. The V and J genes are TRBV13 and TRBJ2-3; D is possibly TRBD2 (5 bases). Trimming left V 1 base short and J 2 bases short, with 10 bases between. From germline, CDR1 is PRHDT and CDR2 FYEKMQ (reference sequence). This CDR3 is 15 amino acids long. This CDR3 reads CASSLVGVPTDTQYF. DNA for the CDR3: TGTGCCAGCAGCTTAGTCGGGGTCCCCACAGATACGCAGTATTTT.

This clonotype has only a few counts. This sequence joins TRBV29-1 and TRBJ2-5; 8 nucleotides agree with TRBD1. Germline values: CDR1 SQVTM, CDR2 ANQGSEA. The CDR3 loop spans 13 amino acids. The trim removed 3 bases at V and 4 bases at J, leaving 4 bases unmatched. The chain's CDR3 is CSVEGTGGETQYF. The CDR3 DNA sequence: TGCAGCGTTGAGGGGACAGGAGGAGAGACCCAGTACTTC.

This clonotype was counted only a few times. For the CDR3, the DNA is TGTGCCAGCAGTTTCGACAGGCCGATAAGCCCTCAGCCCCAGCATTTT. This encodes CASSFDRPISPQPQHF. The chain employs TRBV6-2 or TRBV6-3 and TRBJ1-5; D may be TRBD1 (6 bases). V lost 4 bases and J lost 6, with 19 bases in between. CDR1 and CDR2 (germline): MNHEY, SVGEGT. The CDR3 is 16 residues long.

This clonotype was recorded many times. V and J are TRBV4-3 and TRBJ1-4; 7 nucleotides line up with TRBD1. In germline, CDR1 is LGHNA, CDR2 YSLEER. CDR3 length equals 16 residues. V gave up 0 bases and J gave up 6 bases; unmatched junction bases: 7. CDR3 amino acids: CASSQDPYRGYEKLFF. The CDR3, as DNA: TGCGCCAGCAGCCAAGATCCTTACAGGGGATATGAAAAACTGTTTTTT.

The chain combines TRBV7-6 with TRBJ1-4, with a weak D call TRBD1 (6 bases). The CDR3 totals 15 residues. V lost 2 bases to trimming and J lost 5 bases, with 12 bases between them. From germline, CDR1 is SGHVS and CDR2 FNYEAQ. CDR3 sequence (DNA): TGTGCCAGCAGCTTAAAATGGACAGCCAATGAAAAACTGTTTTTT. Protein product: CASSLKWTANEKLFF. The full variable domain, its missing parts supplied by reference TRBV7-6 and TRBJ1-4, is GAGVSQSPRYKVTKRGQDVALRCDPISGHVSLYWYRQALGQGPEFLTYFNYEAQQDKSGLPNDRFSAERPEGSISTLTIQRTEQRDSAMYRCASSLKWTANEKLFFGSGTQLSVL.

This clonotype was observed at least ten times. The V and J genes are TRBV27 and TRBJ1-6; D remains ambiguous. The V end was cut by 4 bases, the J end by 2 bases, with 15 bases between. In germline, CDR1 is MNHEY, CDR2 SMNVEV (reference sequence). This CDR3 is built from 17 residues. The CDR3 reads CASSSGPLVAYNSPLHF. In nucleotides, the CDR3 is TGTGCCAGCAGTTCCGGACCCTTGGTGGCCTATAATTCACCCCTCCACTTT.

V is TRBV5-5 and J is TRBJ1-5; 9 bases map to TRBD1. The V gene's germline CDR1 is SGHKS and CDR2 YYEKEE (reference sequence). The CDR3 spans 15 residues. V was clipped by 2 bases and J by 2 bases; unmatched bases: 2. Here the CDR3 DNA reads TGTGCCAGCAGCTTACAGGGGGCCGGCAATCAGCCCCAGCATTTT. Translating gives CASSLQGAGNQPQHF.

This clonotype has a handful of counts. The chain couples TRBV10-1 to TRBJ1-5, with D unresolved. V lost 2 bases, J lost 4 bases, and 6 bases lay in between. Germline CDR1 reads WNHNN; CDR2 reads SYGVQD (reference sequence). The CDR3 runs to 13 residues. CDR3 residues: CASSERGNQPQHF. The CDR3 nucleotides read TGCGCCAGCAGTGAGCGGGGAAATCAGCCCCAGCATTTT.

As to this clonotype: This may arise from a read error, as a much more abundant clone is one base away. The chain combines TRBV5-1 with TRBJ2-7; weak D call: TRBD1 (6 bases). The CDR3 runs to 15 residues. Trimming stripped 2 bases from V and 9 bases from J, with 21 bases between. The germline V gene has CDR1 SGHRS and CDR2 YFSETQ. The CDR3 nucleotides read TGCGCCAGCAGCTTAAGGGACACCAAAAATCACGCGCAGTACTTC. This translates into CASSLRDTKNHAQYF.